The present T cell receptor beta chain was sequenced within a study of blood T cells in healthy people across ages. It was with a sample-barcoded 5' primer and a J-beta primer mix that a second PCR of about 7 to 12 cycles was run. TCRdb recomputed calls from the 5' RACE reads with MiXCR, one row per CDR3 protein. This sample carries hundreds of thousands of distinct CDR3 sequences, roughly 50% of them seen once, and the ten largest clones take about 26%. As to this clonotype: Its antigen is still unknown.

Whole-study results and caveats: Per million T cells, TCR beta diversity dropped roughly linearly as age increased. Any conclusive comparison of naive versus antigen-experienced cells was prevented by using unsorted PBMCs.

Sequencing was performed on blood. The source of this sequence is a middle-aged man in good health.

The CDR3 sequence: CASSFSVIVGTDTQYF. The CDR3 DNA is TGTGCCAGCAGCTTCTCGGTGATAGTGGGCACAGATACGCAGTATTTT. The V call is TRBV7-9, the J call TRBJ2-3; D not certain. V was clipped by 3 bases and J by 1 base, with 14 bases between them. CDR1 is SEHNR and CDR2 is FQNEAQ in the germline V gene (reference sequence). This CDR3 region has 16 residues.